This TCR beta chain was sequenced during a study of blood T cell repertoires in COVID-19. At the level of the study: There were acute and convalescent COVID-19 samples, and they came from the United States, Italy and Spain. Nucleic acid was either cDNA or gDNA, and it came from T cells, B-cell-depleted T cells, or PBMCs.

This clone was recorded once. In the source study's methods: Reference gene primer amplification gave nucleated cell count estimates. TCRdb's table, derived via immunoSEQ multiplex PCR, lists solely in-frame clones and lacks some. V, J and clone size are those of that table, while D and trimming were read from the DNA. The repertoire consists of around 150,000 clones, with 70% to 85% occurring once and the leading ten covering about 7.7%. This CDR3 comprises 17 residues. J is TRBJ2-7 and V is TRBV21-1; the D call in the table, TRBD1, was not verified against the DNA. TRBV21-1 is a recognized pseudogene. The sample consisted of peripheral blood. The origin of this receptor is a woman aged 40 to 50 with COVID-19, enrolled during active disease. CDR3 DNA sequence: TGTGCCAGCAGCAAAGGGAGAAGGACAATTTCCCGCTACGAGCAGTACGTC. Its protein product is CASSKGRRTISRYEQYV.